This T cell receptor beta chain was sequenced during a study of cytomegalovirus exposure and HLA in healthy donors. As for the study in general: An early release of data contained 75 million to 100 million unique TCRs, which came from HLA-typed donors.

Primers included in the PCR were 60 Vbeta and 13 Jbeta primers. Sequencing used immunoSEQ multiplex PCR; TCRdb keeps in-frame clones, though not all of them. The listing records about 72,000 clones. The CDR3 has 13 amino acids. CDR1 SGHVS and CDR2 FQNEAQ come from the germline V gene. Trimming pared 1 base from V and 4 bases from J, leaving 7 bases between. Findings and limits, study-wide: There were approximately 150 TCR beta chains listed as cytomegalovirus-associated. It was shown in a later analysis that HLA-associated TCR beta chains were more clonally expanded than other, equally common chains.

In the case of this clone: What it recognizes is unknown.

The rearrangement uses TRBV7-8 and TRBJ1-2; D uncertain. Sequenced material: PBMCs. This TCR derives from a man aged 40-50 years in good health and CMV-seronegative. CDR3 nucleotide sequence: TGTGCCAGCAGCTTAGGCCCTAGCTATGGCTACACCTTC. Translation gives CASSLGPSYGYTF.